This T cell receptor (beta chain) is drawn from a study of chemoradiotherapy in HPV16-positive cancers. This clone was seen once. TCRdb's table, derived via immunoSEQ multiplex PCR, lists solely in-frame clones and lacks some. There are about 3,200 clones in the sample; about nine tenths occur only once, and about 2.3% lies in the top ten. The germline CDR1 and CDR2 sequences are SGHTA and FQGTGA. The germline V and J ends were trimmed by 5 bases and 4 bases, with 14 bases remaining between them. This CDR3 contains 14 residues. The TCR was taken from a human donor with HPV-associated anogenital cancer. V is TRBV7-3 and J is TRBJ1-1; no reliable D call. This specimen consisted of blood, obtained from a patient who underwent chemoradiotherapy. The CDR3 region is CASSKAGVGTEAFF. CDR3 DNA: TGTGCCAGCAGCAAGGCCGGGGTTGGCACTGAAGCTTTCTTT.